The T cell receptor beta chain described here comes from a study of technical replicates of blood from a few donors. Looked up from germline, CDR1 is SQVTM and CDR2 is ANQGSEA. Trimming cost V 4 bases and J 1 base, with 16 bases left between them. This CDR3 contains 15 residues. This clone was counted only a few times. Here immunoSEQ multiplex PCR was the method, and the copy in TCRdb shows in-frame clones only, minus some. This table has around 100,000 clones, 96% appearing once. The source of this sequence is a human donor in good health. Specimen: T cells isolated from PBMCs. This chain connects TRBV29-1 to TRBJ1-1, with D perhaps TRBD1 (6 bases). The CDR3 sequence is CSVARGPIRNTEAFF. The CDR3 DNA reads TGCAGCGTTGCCAGGGGCCCCATCAGGAACACTGAAGCTTTCTTT. Full variable domain (rest looked up from reference TRBV29-1 and TRBJ1-1): SAVISQKPSRDICQRGTSLTIQCQVDSQVTMMFWYRQQPGQSLTLIATANQGSEATYESGFVIDKFPISRPNLTFSTLTVSNMSPEDSSIYLCSVARGPIRNTEAFFGQGTRLTVV.